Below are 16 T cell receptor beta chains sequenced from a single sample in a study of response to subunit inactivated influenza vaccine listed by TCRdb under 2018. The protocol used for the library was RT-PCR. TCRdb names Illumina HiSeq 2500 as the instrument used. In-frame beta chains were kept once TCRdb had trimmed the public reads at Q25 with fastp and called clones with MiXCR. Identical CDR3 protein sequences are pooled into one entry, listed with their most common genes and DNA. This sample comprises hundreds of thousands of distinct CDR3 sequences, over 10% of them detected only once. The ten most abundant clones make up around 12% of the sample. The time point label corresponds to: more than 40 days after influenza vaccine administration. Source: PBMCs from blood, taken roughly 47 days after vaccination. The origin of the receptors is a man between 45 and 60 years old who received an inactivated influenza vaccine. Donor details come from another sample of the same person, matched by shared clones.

The CDR3 is CSARGHNSYTEAFF. The CDR3 nucleotides are TGCAGTGCTAGGGGACATAATTCGTACACTGAAGCTTTCTTT. The chain employs TRBV20-1 and TRBJ1-1, with a tentative D call TRBD1 (6 bases). Trimming removed 3 bases at V and 3 bases at J, with 14 bases between. The length of the CDR3 is 14 residues. The germline V gene encodes CDR1 DFQATT and CDR2 SNEGSKA (reference sequence).

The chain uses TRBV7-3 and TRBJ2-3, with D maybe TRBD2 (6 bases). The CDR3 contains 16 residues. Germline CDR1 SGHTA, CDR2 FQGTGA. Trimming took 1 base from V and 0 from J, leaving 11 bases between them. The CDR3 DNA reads TGTGCCAGCAGCTTAAACCCCGGGACTAGCACAGATACGCAGTATTTT. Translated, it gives CASSLNPGTSTDTQYF.

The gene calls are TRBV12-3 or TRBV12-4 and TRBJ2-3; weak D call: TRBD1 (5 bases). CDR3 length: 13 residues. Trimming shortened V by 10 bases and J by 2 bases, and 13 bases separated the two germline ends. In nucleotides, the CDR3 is TGTGCCACTTGGGGCCTTCCCACAGATACGCAGTATTTT. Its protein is CATWGLPTDTQYF.

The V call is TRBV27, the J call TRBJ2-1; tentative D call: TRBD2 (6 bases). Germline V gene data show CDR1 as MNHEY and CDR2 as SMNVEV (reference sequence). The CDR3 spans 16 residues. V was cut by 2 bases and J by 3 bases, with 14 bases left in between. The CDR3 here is CASSLKSGEHYNEQFF. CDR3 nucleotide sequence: TGTGCCAGCAGTTTAAAGTCGGGGGAGCACTACAATGAGCAGTTCTTC.

Here the CDR3 reads CRGGEWTASSYEQYF. CDR3 coding DNA: TGCAGGGGGGGGGAATGGACAGCTAGTTCCTACGAGCAGTACTTC. V is TRBV20-1 and J is TRBJ2-7, with D possibly TRBD2 on 7 matching bases. Per the germline V gene, CDR1 is DFQATT and CDR2 is SNEGSKA (reference sequence). The CDR3 runs to 15 residues.

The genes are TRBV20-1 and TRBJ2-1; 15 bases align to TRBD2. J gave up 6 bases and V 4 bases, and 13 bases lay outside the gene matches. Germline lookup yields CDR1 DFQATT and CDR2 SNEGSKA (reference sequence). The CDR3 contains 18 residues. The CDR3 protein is CSANPGLAGGRSLNEQFF. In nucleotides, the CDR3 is TGCAGTGCTAATCCGGGACTAGCGGGAGGTCGCTCTCTCAATGAGCAGTTCTTC.

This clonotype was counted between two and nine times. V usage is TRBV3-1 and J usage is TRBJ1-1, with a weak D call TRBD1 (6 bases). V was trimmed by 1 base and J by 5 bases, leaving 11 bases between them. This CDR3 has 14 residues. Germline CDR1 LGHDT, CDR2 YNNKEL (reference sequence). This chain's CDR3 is CASSQVKQGTEAFF. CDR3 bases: TGTGCCAGCAGCCAAGTTAAACAGGGAACTGAAGCTTTCTTT.

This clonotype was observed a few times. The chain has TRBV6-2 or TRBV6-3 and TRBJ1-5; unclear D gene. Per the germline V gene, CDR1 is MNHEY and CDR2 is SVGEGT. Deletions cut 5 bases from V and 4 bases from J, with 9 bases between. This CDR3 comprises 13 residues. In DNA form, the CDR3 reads TGTGCCAGCAGTAGGGAGTATAATCAGCCCCAGCATTTT. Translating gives CASSREYNQPQHF.

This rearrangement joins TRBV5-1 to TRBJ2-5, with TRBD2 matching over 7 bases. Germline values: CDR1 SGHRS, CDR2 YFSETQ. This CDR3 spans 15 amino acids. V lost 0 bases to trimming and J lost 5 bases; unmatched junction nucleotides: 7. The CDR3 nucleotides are TGCGCCAGCAGCTTGGCGACTAGCTGGGGCGAGACCCAGTACTTC. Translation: CASSLATSWGETQYF.

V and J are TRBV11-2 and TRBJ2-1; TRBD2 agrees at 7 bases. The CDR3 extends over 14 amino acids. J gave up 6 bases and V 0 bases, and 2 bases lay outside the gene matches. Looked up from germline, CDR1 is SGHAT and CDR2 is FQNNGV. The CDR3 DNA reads TGTGCCAGCAGCTTAGAACGGACTAGCAATGAGCAGTTCTTC. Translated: CASSLERTSNEQFF.

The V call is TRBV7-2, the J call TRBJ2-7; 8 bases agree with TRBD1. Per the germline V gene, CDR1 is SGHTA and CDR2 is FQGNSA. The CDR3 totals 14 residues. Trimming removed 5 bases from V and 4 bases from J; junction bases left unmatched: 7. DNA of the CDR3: TGTGCCAGCAGCCCATGGACAGGGAATTACGAGCAGTACTTC. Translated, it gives CASSPWTGNYEQYF.

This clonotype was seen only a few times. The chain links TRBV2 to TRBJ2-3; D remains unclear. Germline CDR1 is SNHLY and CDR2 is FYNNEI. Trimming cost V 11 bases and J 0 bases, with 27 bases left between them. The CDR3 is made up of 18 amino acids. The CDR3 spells CAFCPSVVGKISTDTQYF. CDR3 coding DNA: TGTGCCTTCTGTCCCAGTGTCGTGGGGAAAATCAGCACAGATACGCAGTATTTT.

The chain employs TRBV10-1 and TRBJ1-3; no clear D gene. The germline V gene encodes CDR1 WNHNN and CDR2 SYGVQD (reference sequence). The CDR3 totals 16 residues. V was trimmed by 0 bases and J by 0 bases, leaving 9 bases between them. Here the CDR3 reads CASSESPASSGNTIYF. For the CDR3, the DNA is TGCGCCAGCAGTGAGTCGCCGGCCAGCTCTGGAAACACCATATATTTT.

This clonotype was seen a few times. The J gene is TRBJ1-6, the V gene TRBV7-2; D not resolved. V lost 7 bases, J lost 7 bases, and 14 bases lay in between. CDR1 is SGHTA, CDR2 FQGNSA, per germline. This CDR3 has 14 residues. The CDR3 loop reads CASTTGVLNSPLHF. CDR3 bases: TGTGCCAGCACCACTGGCGTCCTCAATTCACCCCTCCACTTT.

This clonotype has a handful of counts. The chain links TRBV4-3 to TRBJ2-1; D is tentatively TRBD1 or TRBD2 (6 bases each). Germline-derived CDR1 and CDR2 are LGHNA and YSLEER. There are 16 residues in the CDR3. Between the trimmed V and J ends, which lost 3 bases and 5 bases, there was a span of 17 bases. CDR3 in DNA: TGCGCCAGCAGCCATCTGGGGGCTAGCGAGAACAATGAGCAGTTCTTC. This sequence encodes CASSHLGASENNEQFF.

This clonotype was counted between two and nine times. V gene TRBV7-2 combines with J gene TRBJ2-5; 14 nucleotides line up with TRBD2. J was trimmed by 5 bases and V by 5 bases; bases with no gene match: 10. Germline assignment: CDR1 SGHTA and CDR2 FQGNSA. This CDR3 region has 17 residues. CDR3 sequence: CASSPGTSGSVQETQYF. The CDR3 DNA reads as TGTGCCAGCAGCCCCGGGACTAGCGGGAGCGTTCAGGAGACCCAGTACTTC.